The next 3 T cell receptor beta chains were all read from a single sample in a study of cytomegalovirus exposure and HLA in healthy donors. PCR amplification relied on 60 Vbeta primers (plus 13 Jbeta primers). The method was immunoSEQ multiplex PCR; TCRdb's version includes in-frame clones alone and lacks a portion of them. The data contain around 190,000 clones, roughly 80% of them singletons. The specimen sequenced was PBMCs. The receptors originated from a man in his sixties in good health and CMV-seronegative.

Only one count was recorded for this clone. The J gene is TRBJ2-7, the V gene TRBV29-1; 9 bases fit TRBD1. Germline V CDR1 and CDR2: SQVTM, ANQGSEA. V lost 4 bases, J lost 2 bases, and 3 bases stayed unmatched. The CDR3 runs to 13 residues. CDR3 protein: CSVGGQGPYEQYF. The DNA of the CDR3 is TGCAGCGTTGGAGGACAGGGGCCCTACGAGCAGTACTTC.

On this clone: A junction boundary mismatches the germline segment, possibly from a read error. This chain uses TRBV2 with TRBJ2-5; D ambiguous. CDR1 is SNHLY and CDR2 is FYNNEI in the germline V gene. The CDR3 covers 12 residues. CDR3 loop: CASGDFGETQYF. In nucleotides, the CDR3 is TGTGCCAGCGGTGACTTCGGGGAGACCCAGTACTTC.

This clone was picked up a small number of times. This chain joins TRBV23-1 and TRBJ2-7, with 14 bases matching TRBD2. TRBV23-1 has ORF status, its function being uncertain. After removal of 2 bases from V and 4 bases from J, the junction contained 4 bases not matched to a gene. The CDR3 loop spans 16 amino acids. The CDR3 here is CASSQSGTSGSYEQYF. The CDR3 nucleotides read TGCGCCAGCAGTCAAAGCGGGACTAGCGGGAGTTACGAGCAGTACTTC.